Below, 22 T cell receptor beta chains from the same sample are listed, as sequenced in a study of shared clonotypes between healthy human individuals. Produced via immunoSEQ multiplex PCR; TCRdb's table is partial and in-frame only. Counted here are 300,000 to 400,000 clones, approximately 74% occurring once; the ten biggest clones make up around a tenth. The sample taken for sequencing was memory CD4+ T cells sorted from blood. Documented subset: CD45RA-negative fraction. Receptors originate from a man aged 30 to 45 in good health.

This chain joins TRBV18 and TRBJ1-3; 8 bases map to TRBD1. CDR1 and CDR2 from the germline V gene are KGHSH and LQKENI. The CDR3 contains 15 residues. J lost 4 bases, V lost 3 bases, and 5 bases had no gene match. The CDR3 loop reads CASSPQQGDGNTIYF. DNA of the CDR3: TGTGCCAGCTCACCGCAACAGGGGGACGGAAACACCATATATTTT.

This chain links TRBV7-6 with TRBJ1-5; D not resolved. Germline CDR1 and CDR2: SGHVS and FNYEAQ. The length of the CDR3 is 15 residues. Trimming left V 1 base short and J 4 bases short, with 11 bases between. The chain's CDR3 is CASSLGSGPNQPQHF. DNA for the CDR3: TGTGCCAGCAGCTTAGGGTCGGGCCCAAATCAGCCCCAGCATTTT. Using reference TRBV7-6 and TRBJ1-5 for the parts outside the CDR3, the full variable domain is GAGVSQSPRYKVTKRGQDVALRCDPISGHVSLYWYRQALGQGPEFLTYFNYEAQQDKSGLPNDRFSAERPEGSISTLTIQRTEQRDSAMYRCASSLGSGPNQPQHFGDGTRLSIL.

CDR3 nucleotide sequence: TGTGCCAGCAGCTCGAGTAATGGACAGCCGACCTTGAACACTGAAGCTTTCTTT. Encoded protein: CASSSSNGQPTLNTEAFF. The V and J genes are TRBV5-6 and TRBJ1-1, with D possibly TRBD1 on 6 matching bases. The CDR3 length is 18 residues. The germline V gene has CDR1 SGHDT and CDR2 YYEEEE. V lost 3 bases and J 0 bases, leaving 21 bases between the germline ends.

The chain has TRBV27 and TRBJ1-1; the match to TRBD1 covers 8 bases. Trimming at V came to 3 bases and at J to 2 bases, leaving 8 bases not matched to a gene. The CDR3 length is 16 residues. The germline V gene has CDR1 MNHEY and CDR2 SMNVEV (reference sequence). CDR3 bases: TGTGCCAGCAGTTTTCGATTGGACAGGGCTAACACTGAAGCTTTCTTT. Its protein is CASSFRLDRANTEAFF.

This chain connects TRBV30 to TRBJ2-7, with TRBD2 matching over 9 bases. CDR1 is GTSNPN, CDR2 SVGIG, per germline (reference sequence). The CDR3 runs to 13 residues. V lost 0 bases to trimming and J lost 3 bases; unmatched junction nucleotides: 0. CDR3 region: CAWSVAGGYEQYF. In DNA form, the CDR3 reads TGTGCCTGGAGTGTAGCGGGAGGCTACGAGCAGTACTTC. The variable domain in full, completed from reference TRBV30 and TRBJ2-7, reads SQTIHQWPATLVQPVGSPLSLECTVEGTSNPNLYWYRQAAGRGLQLLFYSVGIGQISSEVPQNLSASRPQDRQFILSSKKLLLSDSGFYLCAWSVAGGYEQYFGPGTRLTVT.

CDR3 bases: TGTGCTAGTGGTTTGATCACAATACCCGGGCTAGCGGGAGGGCCCACCTACAATGAGCAGTTCTTC. Encoded protein: CASGLITIPGLAGGPTYNEQFF. V gene TRBV12-5 combines with J gene TRBJ2-1; 12 bases are a match to TRBD2. Germline CDR1 is LGHNT and CDR2 is FRNRAP. The CDR3 is 22 amino acids. Trimming at V came to 2 bases and at J to 2 bases, leaving 19 bases not matched to a gene.

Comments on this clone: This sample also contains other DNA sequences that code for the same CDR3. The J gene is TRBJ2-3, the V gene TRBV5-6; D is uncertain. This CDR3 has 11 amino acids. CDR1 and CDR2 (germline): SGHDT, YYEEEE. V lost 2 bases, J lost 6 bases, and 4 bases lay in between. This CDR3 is CASSFTDTQYF. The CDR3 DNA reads TGTGCCAGCAGCTTTACGGATACGCAGTATTTT.

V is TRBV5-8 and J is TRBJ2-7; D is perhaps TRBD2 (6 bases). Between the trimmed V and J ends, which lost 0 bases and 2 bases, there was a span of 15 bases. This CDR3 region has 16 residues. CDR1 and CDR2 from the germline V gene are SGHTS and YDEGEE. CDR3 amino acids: CASSLDPGLRTYEQYF. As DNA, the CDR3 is TGTGCCAGCAGCTTGGACCCGGGACTCCGCACCTACGAGCAGTACTTC.

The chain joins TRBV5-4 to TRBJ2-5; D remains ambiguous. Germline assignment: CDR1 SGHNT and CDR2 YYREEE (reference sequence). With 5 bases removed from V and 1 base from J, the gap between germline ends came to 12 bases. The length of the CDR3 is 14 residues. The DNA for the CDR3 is TGTGCCAGCAGTAAACAGAGTTCCCAAGAGACCCAGTACTTC. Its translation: CASSKQSSQETQYF.

CDR3 region: CASTSSGPSYNEQFF. For the CDR3, the DNA is TGTGCCAGCACCTCCAGCGGACCCTCCTACAATGAGCAGTTCTTC. The chain uses TRBV25-1 and TRBJ2-1; perhaps TRBD2 as D (5 bases). This CDR3 has 15 amino acids. Between the trimmed V and J ends, which lost 7 bases and 0 bases, there was a span of 13 bases. Germline lookup yields CDR1 MGHDK and CDR2 SYGVNS.

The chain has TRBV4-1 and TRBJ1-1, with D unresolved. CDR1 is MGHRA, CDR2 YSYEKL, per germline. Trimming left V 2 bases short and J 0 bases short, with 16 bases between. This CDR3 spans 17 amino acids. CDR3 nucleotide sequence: TGCGCCAGCAGCCAAAAAAGGACCCCGAGGGTGAACACTGAAGCTTTCTTT. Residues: CASSQKRTPRVNTEAFF.

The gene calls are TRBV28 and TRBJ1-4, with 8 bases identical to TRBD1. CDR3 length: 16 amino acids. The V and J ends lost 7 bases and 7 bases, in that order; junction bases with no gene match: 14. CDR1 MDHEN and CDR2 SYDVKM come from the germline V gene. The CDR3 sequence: CASTTRRTGPREKLFF. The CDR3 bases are TGTGCCAGCACCACCCGAAGGACAGGGCCTCGTGAAAAACTGTTTTTT.

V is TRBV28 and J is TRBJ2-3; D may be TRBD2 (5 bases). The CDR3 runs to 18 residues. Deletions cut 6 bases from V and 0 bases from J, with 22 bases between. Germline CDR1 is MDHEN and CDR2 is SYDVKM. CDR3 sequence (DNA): TGTGCCAGCAGAACGGGTAGCGATGAGGGCCCTAGCACAGATACGCAGTATTTT. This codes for CASRTGSDEGPSTDTQYF.

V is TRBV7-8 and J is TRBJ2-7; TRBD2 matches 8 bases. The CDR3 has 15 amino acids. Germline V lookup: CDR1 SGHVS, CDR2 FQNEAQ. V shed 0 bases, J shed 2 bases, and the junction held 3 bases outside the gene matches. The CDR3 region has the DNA TGTGCCAGCAGCTTAGCTAGCGGGGAACCCTACGAGCAGTACTTC. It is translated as CASSLASGEPYEQYF.

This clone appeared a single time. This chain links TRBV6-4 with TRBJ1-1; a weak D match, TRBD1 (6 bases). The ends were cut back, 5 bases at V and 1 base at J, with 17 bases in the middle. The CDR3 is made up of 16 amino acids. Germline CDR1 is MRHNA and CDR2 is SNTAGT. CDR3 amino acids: CASSHTGGRQNTEAFF. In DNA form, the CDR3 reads TGTGCCAGCAGTCACACGGGGGGGCGGCAGAACACTGAAGCTTTCTTT.

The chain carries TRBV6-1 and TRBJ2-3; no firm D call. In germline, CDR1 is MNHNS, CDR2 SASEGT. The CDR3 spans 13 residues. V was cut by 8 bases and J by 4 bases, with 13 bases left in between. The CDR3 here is CASGRLDSDTQYF. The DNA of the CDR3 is TGTGCCAGCGGGCGACTTGATTCAGATACGCAGTATTTT.

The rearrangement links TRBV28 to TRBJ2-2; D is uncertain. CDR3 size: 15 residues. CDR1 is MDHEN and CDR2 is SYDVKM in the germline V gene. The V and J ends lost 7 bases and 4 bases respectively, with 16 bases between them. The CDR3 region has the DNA TGTGCCAGCATCTCGGGTCATGTCGGCACCGGGGAGCTGTTTTTT. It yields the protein CASISGHVGTGELFF.

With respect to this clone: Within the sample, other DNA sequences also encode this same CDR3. As DNA, the CDR3 is TGTGCCAGCAGCTCCACCTACGAGCAGTACTTC. This sequence encodes CASSSTYEQYF. The chain employs TRBV7-2 and TRBJ2-7; D is unresolved. In germline, CDR1 is SGHTA, CDR2 FQGNSA. Trimming left V 4 bases short and J 2 bases short, with 3 bases between. CDR3 size: 11 residues.

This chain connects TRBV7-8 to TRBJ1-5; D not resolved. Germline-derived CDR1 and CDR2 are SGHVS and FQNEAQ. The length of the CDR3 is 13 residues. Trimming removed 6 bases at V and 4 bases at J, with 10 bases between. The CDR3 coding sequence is TGTGCCAGCAGTGTTCAGAATAATCAGCCCCAGCATTTT. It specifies CASSVQNNQPQHF.

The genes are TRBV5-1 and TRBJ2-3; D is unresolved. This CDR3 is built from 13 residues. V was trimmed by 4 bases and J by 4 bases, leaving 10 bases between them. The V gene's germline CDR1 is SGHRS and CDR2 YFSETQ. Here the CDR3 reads CASSGVRADTQYF. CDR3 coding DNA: TGCGCCAGCAGCGGGGTACGGGCAGATACGCAGTATTTT.

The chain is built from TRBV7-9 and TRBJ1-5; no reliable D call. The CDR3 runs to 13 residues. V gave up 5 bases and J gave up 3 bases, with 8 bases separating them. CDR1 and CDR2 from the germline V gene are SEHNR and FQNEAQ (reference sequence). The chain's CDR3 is CASSIQNNQPQHF. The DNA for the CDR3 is TGTGCCAGCAGCATACAGAACAATCAGCCCCAGCATTTT.

As DNA, the CDR3 is TGTGCCAGCAGGAAGGAAGTCGGGACCCAGTACTTC. It is translated as CASRKEVGTQYF. This chain joins TRBV6-4 and TRBJ2-5, with D hard to call. V was pared by 6 bases and J by 7 bases, with 12 bases between. There are 12 residues in the CDR3. In germline, CDR1 is MRHNA, CDR2 SNTAGT.